This TCR beta chain derives from a study of blood T cell repertoires in COVID-19. Study background: COVID-19 samples, acute and convalescent, were from the United States, Italy and Spain.

Authors' processing steps: Nucleated cell number was recorded as an estimate derived from reference gene primer amplification. Here immunoSEQ multiplex PCR was the method, and the copy in TCRdb shows in-frame clones only, minus some. D and trimming come from the DNA, and the V and J calls and clone size come from that table. The profile shows approximately 260,000 clones, about nine tenths of them singletons. Individuals aged about 18 to 95 years were recruited from 20 to 25 US areas. Cohorts were assigned according to the clinical history that participants reported. Germline CDR1 reads DFQATT; CDR2 reads SNEGSKA (reference sequence). V lost 3 bases and J lost 2; bases outside the gene matches: 10. The CDR3 loop spans 15 amino acids.

Sequenced input: PBMCs or T cells enriched from blood (not recorded which). V and J are TRBV20-1 and TRBJ2-7, with 7 bases lining up with TRBD2. This receptor was taken from a woman aged 60-70 years who had recovered from COVID-19. CDR3 coding DNA: TGCAGTGCTAGTCGCGCGGGAGCCTTCCCCTACGAGCAGTACTTC. It codes for CSASRAGAFPYEQYF.